Presented here are 14 T cell receptor beta chains from one specimen sequenced in a study of shared clonotypes between healthy human individuals. Method: immunoSEQ multiplex PCR; TCRdb's copy keeps in-frame clones and lacks some. The sample records roughly 700,000 clones, approximately 79% being singletons. The sequencing sample was made of memory CD4+ T cells sorted from blood. Regarding subset: CD45RA-negative fraction. Receptor source: a woman under 40 in good health.

The J gene is TRBJ1-5, the V gene TRBV28; D not certain. The CDR3 totals 15 residues. Trimming took off 7 bases at V and 0 bases at J, with 13 bases between the two ends. The V gene's germline CDR1 is MDHEN and CDR2 SYDVKM. The CDR3 coding sequence is TGTGCCAGCACCCTTTCGGGGATTAGCAATCAGCCCCAGCATTTT. Its translation: CASTLSGISNQPQHF.

The chain has TRBV11-2 and TRBJ2-3; 10 bases are a match to TRBD2. V was pared by 2 bases and J by 6 bases, with 14 bases of the junction left unmatched. The CDR3 covers 18 residues. Per the germline V gene, CDR1 is SGHAT and CDR2 is FQNNGV. The CDR3: CASSLLPGLASPRDTQYF. CDR3 nucleotides: TGTGCCAGCAGCTTACTACCGGGACTAGCGAGCCCTCGGGATACGCAGTATTTT.

This chain uses TRBV19 with TRBJ2-7; tentative D call: TRBD1 (5 bases). This CDR3 region has 13 residues. The germline CDR1 and CDR2 sequences are LNHDA and SQIVND (reference sequence). Trimming shortened V by 4 bases and J by 3 bases, and 10 bases separated the two germline ends. CDR3 sequence reads: CASSKGQDYEQYF. CDR3 nucleotides: TGTGCCAGTAGTAAAGGACAAGACTACGAGCAGTACTTC.

This clone is a singleton in its sample. The CDR3 here is CASSFSTGMVEQFF. CDR3 in DNA: TGTGCCAGCAGCTTTTCGACGGGAATGGTTGAGCAGTTCTTC. The chain links TRBV7-9 to TRBJ2-1; D might be TRBD2 (5 bases). This CDR3 has 14 amino acids. The V gene's germline CDR1 is SEHNR and CDR2 FQNEAQ (reference sequence). V was clipped by 3 bases and J by 9 bases, with 15 bases between them.

The chain has TRBV30 and TRBJ1-5; D possibly corresponds to TRBD1 (6 bases). Trimming cost V 1 base and J 7 bases, with 11 bases left between them. CDR3 length: 13 amino acids. Per germline, CDR1 GTSNPN and CDR2 SVGIG (reference sequence). CDR3 amino acids: CAWSGRGGQPQHF. The CDR3 DNA reads as TGTGCCTGGAGTGGCAGGGGAGGGCAGCCCCAGCATTTT. The full variable domain, completed using reference TRBV30 and TRBJ1-5, is SQTIHQWPATLVQPVGSPLSLECTVEGTSNPNLYWYRQAAGRGLQLLFYSVGIGQISSEVPQNLSASRPQDRQFILSSKKLLLSDSGFYLCAWSGRGGQPQHFGDGTRLSIL.

The V call is TRBV5-1, the J call TRBJ2-5; tentatively, D is TRBD2 (6 bases). V lost 1 base and J 1 base, leaving 11 bases between the germline ends. The CDR3 is made up of 15 amino acids. Looked up from germline, CDR1 is SGHRS and CDR2 is YFSETQ. In DNA, the CDR3 is TGCGCCAGCAGCTTGAGCGGGCCCTCCCAAGAGACCCAGTACTTC. The encoded protein is CASSLSGPSQETQYF.

The rearrangement joins TRBV6-5 to TRBJ1-2; TRBD1 might be the D (5 bases). The CDR3 contains 13 residues. Germline CDR1 and CDR2: MNHEY and SVGAGI. Between the trimmed V and J ends, which lost 6 bases and 2 bases, there was a span of 10 bases. CDR3: CASSGRQNYGYTF. In DNA, the CDR3 is TGTGCCAGCAGCGGGAGACAGAACTATGGCTACACCTTC.

Concerning this clone: In the same sample, other DNA sequences code for this CDR3. This chain joins TRBV2 and TRBJ2-1; no reliable D call. In germline, CDR1 is SNHLY, CDR2 FYNNEI. The V end was cut by 4 bases, the J end by 7 bases, with 5 bases between. The CDR3 runs 11 residues. The CDR3 DNA follows: TGTGCCAGCAGTGTCAGGAATGAGCAGTTCTTC. Protein: CASSVRNEQFF.

This clone occurred a few times. J is TRBJ2-1 and V is TRBV6-1, with 8 positions matching TRBD2. Per germline, CDR1 MNHNS and CDR2 SASEGT. The CDR3 length is 16 residues. V lost 3 bases, J lost 3 bases, and 7 bases stayed unmatched. The CDR3 nucleotides are TGTGCCAGCAGTGACTACGTCAGCGGGAGCTACAATGAGCAGTTCTTC. It encodes CASSDYVSGSYNEQFF.

This sequence joins TRBV28 and TRBJ2-7; tentative D call: TRBD1 (5 bases). Germline V gene sequence: CDR1 MDHEN, CDR2 SYDVKM. The CDR3 has 13 residues. Deletions cut 6 bases from V and 0 bases from J, with 9 bases between. CDR3: CASSHRNSYEQYF. CDR3 sequence (DNA): TGTGCCAGCAGCCACAGGAACTCCTACGAGCAGTACTTC.

The chain has TRBV10-3 and TRBJ1-4; D perhaps matches TRBD1 (6 bases). This CDR3 has 14 residues. Trimming cost V 4 bases and J 3 bases, with 9 bases left between them. In germline, CDR1 is ENHRY, CDR2 SYGVKD. CDR3 protein: CAISAGDSNEKLFF. CDR3 sequence (DNA): TGTGCCATCAGTGCAGGGGATTCTAATGAAAAACTGTTTTTT.

The chain couples TRBV11-2 to TRBJ2-1, with TRBD2 matching 7 bases. The J segment lost 6 bases and the V segment lost 6 bases, leaving 11 bases of the junction unmatched. The germline V gene has CDR1 SGHAT and CDR2 FQNNGV. The CDR3 runs to 15 residues. CDR3 in DNA: TGTGCCAGCAGGCGGGGAGCTAGCGGAGTCAATGAGCAGTTCTTC. Protein product: CASRRGASGVNEQFF.

The chain is built from TRBV2 and TRBJ2-2; TRBD2 might be the D (5 bases). The CDR3 runs to 15 residues. Trimming pared 7 bases from V and 5 bases from J, leaving 17 bases between. Germline assignment: CDR1 SNHLY and CDR2 FYNNEI. The CDR3 region has the DNA TGTGCCAGCAACTCGGCCGGGGTTAGGACCGGGGAGCTGTTTTTT. Translating gives CASNSAGVRTGELFF.

The sample holds many counts of this clone. Other DNA sequences from this sample encode an identical CDR3 as well. The chain uses TRBV5-1 and TRBJ2-1, with 9 bases lining up with TRBD2. The CDR3 contains 15 residues. Germline V gene lookup returns CDR1 SGHRS and CDR2 YFSETQ. V dropped 0 bases and J dropped 7; count of bases not matched to a gene: 5. CDR3 nucleotide sequence: TGCGCCAGCAGCTTGGTTAGCGGGAGAGAAAATGAGCAGTTCTTC. It encodes CASSLVSGRENEQFF.